The 23 T cell receptor beta chains reported below all come from one sample, sequenced in a study. TCRdb fed the 5' RACE reads into MiXCR, producing one record per CDR3 protein. The data show about 57,000 distinct CDR3 sequences, roughly 25% seen once. The sorted Tregs were CD4+CD25+CD127-/low cells. Material for sequencing was tumor-infiltrating Tregs sorted from the breast tumor. These TCRs come from a female donor with breast cancer.

A note on this clonotype: One end of the junction does not line up with germline, which may come from a read error. This chain joins TRBV5-1 and TRBJ2-5; tentative D call: TRBD2 (7 bases). This CDR3 is built from 15 residues. Germline V gene data show CDR1 as SGHRS and CDR2 as YFSETQ. The CDR3 sequence: CAGRSGGPFQETQYF. The CDR3 nucleotides are TGCGCCGGCAGATCCGGGGGGCCATTCCAAGAGACCCAGTACTTC.

This clonotype has a handful of counts. V gene TRBV4-1 combines with J gene TRBJ2-4; 7 bases match TRBD1. Germline CDR1 reads MGHRA; CDR2 reads YSYEKL. Trimming removed 0 bases from V and 8 bases from J; junction bases left unmatched: 10. This CDR3 contains 16 residues. The CDR3 DNA reads TGCGCCAGCAGCCAAGATCAGGGGGTGCGGTCGGACATTCAGTACTTC. Amino acids: CASSQDQGVRSDIQYF.

The rearrangement joins TRBV29-1 to TRBJ2-2; a weak D match, TRBD1 (6 bases). Germline V gene lookup returns CDR1 SQVTM and CDR2 ANQGSEA. Trimming pared 4 bases from V and 5 bases from J, leaving 14 bases between. This CDR3 has 14 residues. The CDR3 DNA reads as TGCAGCGTTGGTCGGACAGTGGGGACCGGGGAGCTGTTTTTT. Amino acid sequence: CSVGRTVGTGELFF.

The chain joins TRBV7-2 to TRBJ1-2; 7 bases map to TRBD1. This CDR3 is built from 14 residues. Germline CDR1 reads SGHTA; CDR2 reads FQGNSA. Trimming cost V 5 bases and J 8 bases; bases outside gene matches: 11. The CDR3 here is CASSLTEGAWGYTF. The CDR3 DNA sequence: TGTGCCAGCAGCCTAACAGAGGGGGCTTGGGGCTACACCTTC.

This clonotype appeared a few times. V and J are TRBV5-1 and TRBJ2-1, with a tentative D call TRBD1 (5 bases). The CDR3 extends over 15 amino acids. Germline V gene lookup returns CDR1 SGHRS and CDR2 YFSETQ. V was clipped by 4 bases and J by 4 bases, with 15 bases between them. This chain's CDR3 is CASSGSGLGYNEQFF. The CDR3 DNA follows: TGCGCCAGCAGCGGCTCAGGGTTGGGTTACAATGAGCAGTTCTTC.

The CDR3 DNA follows: TGTGCCAGCAGCAGAACAGGGTCCGCCGAAGAGCTGTTTTTT. As protein: CASSRTGSAEELFF. This rearrangement joins TRBV3-2 to TRBJ2-2; the table's D call, TRBD1, was not checked against the DNA. TRBV3-2 represents a pseudogene. The CDR3 runs to 14 residues.

In its sample, this clonotype was seen many times. J is TRBJ1-4 and V is TRBV15, with D hard to call. CDR1 LNHNV and CDR2 YYDKDF come from the germline V gene (reference sequence). V was cut by 0 bases and J by 8 bases, with 13 bases left in between. This CDR3 has 15 amino acids. The CDR3 reads CATSREGGSGEKLFF. CDR3 sequence (DNA): TGTGCCACCAGCAGAGAGGGAGGGTCCGGCGAAAAACTGTTTTTT.

The chain couples TRBV7-3 to TRBJ1-1, with 9 positions matching TRBD1. V trimming: 1 base; J trimming: 2 bases; junction bases outside the gene matches: 11. This CDR3 region has 18 residues. Germline-derived CDR1 and CDR2 are SGHTA and FQGTGA. The CDR3 loop is CASSLRALRTGANTEAFF. CDR3 in DNA: TGTGCCAGCAGCTTAAGGGCCTTGAGGACAGGGGCCAACACTGAAGCTTTCTTT.

The chain carries TRBV12-3 or TRBV12-4 and TRBJ2-7, with 9 bases that match TRBD2. J was trimmed by 1 base and V by 5 bases; bases with no gene match: 6. The CDR3 totals 15 residues. DNA for the CDR3: TGTGCCAGCAGTATGGCGGGAGGGGGTTCCTACGAGCAGTACTTC. Protein: CASSMAGGGSYEQYF.

This clonotype was recorded many times. The chain employs TRBV4-1 and TRBJ1-5; D ambiguous. Germline-derived CDR1 and CDR2 are MGHRA and YSYEKL. Trimming cost V 0 bases and J 1 base, with 7 bases left between them. CDR3 length: 15 residues. This CDR3 reads CASSQDMRSNQPQHF. CDR3 nucleotides: TGCGCCAGCAGCCAAGATATGAGGAGCAATCAGCCCCAGCATTTT.

This clonotype was recorded at least ten times. J is TRBJ1-1 and V is TRBV10-1; 7 bases match TRBD1. This CDR3 is 13 amino acids long. Germline loops: CDR1 WNHNN, CDR2 SYGVQD (reference sequence). The V gene end was trimmed by 6 bases and the J gene end by 4 bases; junction bases not matched to a gene: 5. The CDR3 nucleotides read TGCGCCAGCAGCACAGGGGCTGGCACTGAAGCTTTCTTT. Protein sequence: CASSTGAGTEAFF.

Of note for this clonotype: Being one base from a much bigger clone, this may be a read error. This rearrangement joins TRBV5-1 to TRBJ2-7; D remains ambiguous. Trimming removed 1 base at V and 6 bases at J, with 14 bases between. The CDR3 contains 14 residues. Germline V gives CDR1 SGHRS, CDR2 YFSETQ. This CDR3 reads CASSLRSLNCEQYF. The CDR3 DNA follows: TGCGCCAGCAGCTTGAGAAGTCTCAACTGCGAGCAGTACTTC. Full variable domain (remainder filled in from reference TRBV5-1 and TRBJ2-7): KAGVTQTPRYLIKTRGQQVTLSCSPISGHRSVSWYQQTPGQGLQFLFEYFSETQRNKGNFPGRFSGRQFSNSRSEMNVSTLELGDSALYLCASSLRSLNCEQYFGPGTRLTVT.

The rearrangement joins TRBV6-2 or TRBV6-3 to TRBJ2-7, with 14 bases identical to TRBD2. Trimming took 2 bases from V and 2 from J; bases not matched to a gene: 8. The CDR3 runs 18 residues. CDR1 is MNHEY, CDR2 SVGEGT, per germline. The CDR3 protein is CASSYPRTSGRFTYEQYF. The CDR3 DNA reads as TGTGCCAGCAGTTACCCCCGGACTAGCGGGAGGTTTACCTACGAGCAGTACTTC.

This clonotype has only a few counts. CDR3 nucleotides: TGTGCCAGCAGCCCCGACTTGGGGCGTCGCTCCTACAATGAGCAGTTCTTC. Encoded protein: CASSPDLGRRSYNEQFF. The V call is TRBV6-2 or TRBV6-3, the J call TRBJ2-1; D possibly corresponds to TRBD1 (5 bases). V lost 6 bases, J lost 0 bases, and 18 bases lay in between. In germline, CDR1 is MNHEY, CDR2 SVGEGT. The CDR3 covers 17 residues.

This clonotype was recorded once. The chain recombines TRBV7-7 with TRBJ2-1; tentative D call: TRBD2 (6 bases). CDR1 is SSHAT, CDR2 FNYEAQ, per germline (reference sequence). This CDR3 spans 16 amino acids. CDR3 in amino acids: CASGLAGPSSYNEQFF. The DNA for the CDR3 is TGTGCTAGCGGCTTAGCCGGGCCGAGCTCCTACAATGAGCAGTTCTTC.

The chain has TRBV25-1 and TRBJ2-7; 7 bases fit TRBD1. V lost 4 bases and J lost 3; bases outside the gene matches: 9. This CDR3 has 15 residues. CDR1 and CDR2 (germline): MGHDK, SYGVNS. This CDR3 reads CASSGSKGTDYEQYF. The CDR3 region has the DNA TGTGCCAGCAGTGGCTCTAAGGGGACAGACTACGAGCAGTACTTC.

The rearrangement joins TRBV20-1 to TRBJ2-5, with D perhaps matching TRBD2 (6 bases). V dropped 1 base and J dropped 9 bases, with 15 bases sitting between them. The CDR3 length is 13 residues. The germline V gene has CDR1 DFQATT and CDR2 SNEGSKA (reference sequence). Written as DNA, the CDR3 is TGCAGTGCTAGAGGTGGCTTCGGGGAGGCCCAGTACTTC. As protein: CSARGGFGEAQYF.

About this clonotype itself: With a much larger clone just one base away, this may be a read error. The chain couples TRBV4-3 to TRBJ2-3; TRBD2 might be the D (6 bases). Germline V CDR1 and CDR2: LGHNA, YSLEER. CDR3 length equals 13 residues. Trimming pared 4 bases from V and 4 bases from J, leaving 9 bases between. CDR3 loop: CASSRLGADTQYF. The CDR3 DNA reads as TGCGCCAGCAGCCGACTAGGCGCAGATACGCAGTATTTT.

This clonotype was detected a few times. The rearrangement joins TRBV7-9 to TRBJ1-5; a possible D gene is TRBD1 (5 bases). With 3 bases removed from V and 3 bases from J, the gap between germline ends came to 9 bases. CDR3 size: 14 residues. CDR1 SEHNR and CDR2 FQNEAQ come from the germline V gene (reference sequence). The CDR3, as DNA: TGTGCCAGCAGCTTTACAGGCCCCAATCAGCCCCAGCATTTT. Protein: CASSFTGPNQPQHF.

The chain has TRBV28 and TRBJ2-7, with TRBD1 matching over 7 bases. Germline CDR1 reads MDHEN; CDR2 reads SYDVKM. The CDR3 spans 14 residues. After removal of 4 bases from V and 3 bases from J, the junction contained 6 bases not matched to a gene. CDR3 DNA sequence: TGTGCCAGCAGTTCAGGGACAGCGCGCTACGAGCAGTACTTC. Translating gives CASSSGTARYEQYF. Supplemented by reference TRBV28 and TRBJ2-7, the full variable domain reads DVKVTQSSRYLVKRTGEKVFLECVQDMDHENMFWYRQDPGLGLRLIYFSYDVKMKEKGDIPEGYSVSREKKERFSLILESASTNQTSMYLCASSSGTARYEQYFGPGTRLTVT.

The chain couples TRBV9 to TRBJ2-3; D is possibly TRBD2 (7 bases). Germline CDR1 reads SGDLS; CDR2 reads YYNGEE. The germline V and J ends were trimmed by 2 bases and 5 bases, with 15 bases remaining between them. The CDR3 runs 15 residues. Here the CDR3 reads CASSVGRGQGDTQYF. Here the CDR3 DNA reads TGTGCCAGCAGCGTGGGGCGGGGGCAGGGAGATACGCAGTATTTT.

A remark on this clonotype: This clone may be a read error of a much larger clone one base away. This chain joins TRBV7-2 and TRBJ2-4; 8 bases are a match to TRBD2. Germline-derived CDR1 and CDR2 are SGHTA and FQGNSA. This CDR3 is 16 amino acids long. CDR3 in amino acids: CASSPRGGLAKNIRYF. CDR3 coding DNA: TGTGCCAGCAGCCCCCGGGGGGGGCTAGCCAAAAACATTCGGTACTTC.

This clonotype was seen more than once but under ten times. CDR3 bases: TGTGCCAGCAGTACGTCCACTGAAGCTTTCTTT. Translation gives CASSTSTEAFF. The V call is TRBV28, the J call TRBJ1-1; no definite D call. Germline values: CDR1 MDHEN, CDR2 SYDVKM. CDR3 length: 11 amino acids. Trimming stripped 5 bases from V and 4 bases from J, with 5 bases between.